One TCR beta chain is described in this entry. The antigen remains undetermined. The data belong to a study of CD8 T cells in ankylosing spondylitis. TCRdb passed the 5' RACE reads through MiXCR, listing each CDR3 protein once. The sample shows about 260,000 distinct CDR3 sequences, around 20% of them seen only once. The CDR3 is made up of 18 amino acids. Germline CDR1 MNHEY, CDR2 SMNVEV (reference sequence). Losses at the gene ends were 4 bases for V and 0 bases for J; bases not matched to a gene: 7. Findings of the study overall: Disease-linked clones displayed a CD8+ phenotype and appeared relatively rarely in peripheral blood. A TCR beta motif made of 7 to 9 highly homologous variants seemed typical of ankylosing spondylitis blood.

Specimen: blood, either unsorted or a sorted T cell fraction (not recorded which). The rearrangement uses TRBV27 and TRBJ2-6; TRBD2 matches at 9 bases. This TCR was sampled from a male donor with ankylosing spondylitis or in good health (not recorded which). DNA of the CDR3: TGTGCCAGCAGTTCTATACTAGCGGGTCTCTCTGGGGCCAACGTCCTGACTTTC. Translated: CASSSILAGLSGANVLTF. The full variable domain, completed using reference TRBV27 and TRBJ2-6, is EAQVTQNPRYLITVTGKKLTVTCSQNMNHEYMSWYRQDPGLGLRQIYYSMNVEVTDKGDVPEGYKVSRKEKRNFPLILESPSPNQTSLYFCASSSILAGLSGANVLTFGAGSRLTVL.